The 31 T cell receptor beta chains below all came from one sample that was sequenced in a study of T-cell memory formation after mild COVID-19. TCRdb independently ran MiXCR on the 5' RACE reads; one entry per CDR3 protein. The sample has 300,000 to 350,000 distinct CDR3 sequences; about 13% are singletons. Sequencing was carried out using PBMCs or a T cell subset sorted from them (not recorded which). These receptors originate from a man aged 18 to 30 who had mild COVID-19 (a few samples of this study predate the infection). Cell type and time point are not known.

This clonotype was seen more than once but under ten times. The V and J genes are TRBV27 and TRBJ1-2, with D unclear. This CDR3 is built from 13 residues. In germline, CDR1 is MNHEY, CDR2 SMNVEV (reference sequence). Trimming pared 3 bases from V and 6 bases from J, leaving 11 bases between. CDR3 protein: CASSLAGRDGYTF. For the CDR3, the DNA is TGTGCCAGCAGTTTGGCAGGCCGTGATGGCTACACCTTC.

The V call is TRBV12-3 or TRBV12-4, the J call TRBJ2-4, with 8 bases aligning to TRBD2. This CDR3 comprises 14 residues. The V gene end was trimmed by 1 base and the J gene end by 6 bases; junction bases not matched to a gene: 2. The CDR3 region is CASSLGGGINIQYF. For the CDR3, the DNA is TGTGCCAGCAGTTTAGGCGGGGGGATAAACATTCAGTACTTC.

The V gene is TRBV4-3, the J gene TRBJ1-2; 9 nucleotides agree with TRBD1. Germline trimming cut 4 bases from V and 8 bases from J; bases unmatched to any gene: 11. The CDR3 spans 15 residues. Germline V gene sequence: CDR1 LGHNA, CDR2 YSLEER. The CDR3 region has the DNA TGCGCCAGCAGCCCGGGGGGACAGGGACTTTCGGGCTACACCTTC. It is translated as CASSPGGQGLSGYTF.

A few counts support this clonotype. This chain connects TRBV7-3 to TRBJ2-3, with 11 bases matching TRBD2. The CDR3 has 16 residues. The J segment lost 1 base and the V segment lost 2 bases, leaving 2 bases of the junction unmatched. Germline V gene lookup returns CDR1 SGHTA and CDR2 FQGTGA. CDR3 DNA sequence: TGTGCCAGCAGCTTACAGACTAGCGGGGGCACAGATACGCAGTATTTT. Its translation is CASSLQTSGGTDTQYF. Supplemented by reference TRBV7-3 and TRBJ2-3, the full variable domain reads GAGVSQTPSNKVTEKGKYVELRCDPISGHTALYWYRQSLGQGPEFLIYFQGTGAADDSGLPNDRFFAVRPEGSVSTLKIQRTERGDSAVYLCASSLQTSGGTDTQYFGPGTRLTVL.

CDR3 protein: CASSPPRLTGSTDTQYF. CDR3 in DNA: TGCGCCAGCAGCCCCCCAAGACTCACGGGTAGCACAGATACGCAGTATTTT. The V and J genes are TRBV5-1 and TRBJ2-3; D unresolved. This CDR3 is built from 17 residues. CDR1 is SGHRS and CDR2 is YFSETQ in the germline V gene. V dropped 4 bases and J dropped 0 bases, with 18 bases sitting between them.

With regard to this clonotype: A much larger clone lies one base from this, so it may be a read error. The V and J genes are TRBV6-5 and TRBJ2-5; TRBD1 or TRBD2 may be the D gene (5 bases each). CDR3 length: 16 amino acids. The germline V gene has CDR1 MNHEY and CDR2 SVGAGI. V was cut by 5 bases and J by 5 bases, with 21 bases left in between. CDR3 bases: TGTGCCAGCAGTATGTCAACCCCGGGGCCTGGGGAGACCCAGTACTTC. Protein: CASSMSTPGPGETQYF.

DNA of the CDR3: TGTGCCAGCAGTCCGTTCGGGGGGGGCCAAGAGACCCAGTACTTC. Its protein is CASSPFGGGQETQYF. The chain has TRBV12-3 or TRBV12-4 and TRBJ2-5, with 8 bases matching TRBD2. With 5 bases clipped from V and 1 base from J, the junction kept 6 bases outside the gene matches. The CDR3 covers 15 residues.

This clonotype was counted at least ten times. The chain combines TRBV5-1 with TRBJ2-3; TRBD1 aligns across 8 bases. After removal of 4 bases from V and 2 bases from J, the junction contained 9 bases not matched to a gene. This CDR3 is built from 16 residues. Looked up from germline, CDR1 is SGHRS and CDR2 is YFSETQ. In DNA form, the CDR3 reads TGCGCCAGCAGCCACTCAAGGACAGGGATCACAGATACGCAGTATTTT. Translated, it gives CASSHSRTGITDTQYF.

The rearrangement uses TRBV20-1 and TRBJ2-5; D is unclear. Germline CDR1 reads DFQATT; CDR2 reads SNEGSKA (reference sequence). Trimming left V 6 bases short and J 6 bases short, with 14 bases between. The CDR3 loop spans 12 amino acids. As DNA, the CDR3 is TGCAGTGCGGACCGGGCCAGCAAGACCCAGTACTTC. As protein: CSADRASKTQYF.

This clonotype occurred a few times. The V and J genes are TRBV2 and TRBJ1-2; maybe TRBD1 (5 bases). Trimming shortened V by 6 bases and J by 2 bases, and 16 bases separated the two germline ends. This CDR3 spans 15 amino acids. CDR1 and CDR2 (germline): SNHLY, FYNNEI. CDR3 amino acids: CASRLQGIRNYGYTF. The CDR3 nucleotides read TGTGCCAGCAGACTCCAGGGAATTAGAAACTATGGCTACACCTTC.

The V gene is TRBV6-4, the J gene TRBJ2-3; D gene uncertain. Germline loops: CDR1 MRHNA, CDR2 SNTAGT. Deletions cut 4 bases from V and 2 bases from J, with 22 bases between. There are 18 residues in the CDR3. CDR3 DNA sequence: TGTGCCAGCAGTGTCCCTAAGGTGTTGGTGCGGACCACAGATACGCAGTATTTT. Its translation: CASSVPKVLVRTTDTQYF.

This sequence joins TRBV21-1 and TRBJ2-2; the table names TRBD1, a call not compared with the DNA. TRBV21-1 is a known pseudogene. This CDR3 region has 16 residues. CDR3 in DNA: TGTGCCAGCAGCAAAAGAGGGGCAGGGAACACCGGGGAGCTGTTTTTT. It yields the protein CASSKRGAGNTGELFF.

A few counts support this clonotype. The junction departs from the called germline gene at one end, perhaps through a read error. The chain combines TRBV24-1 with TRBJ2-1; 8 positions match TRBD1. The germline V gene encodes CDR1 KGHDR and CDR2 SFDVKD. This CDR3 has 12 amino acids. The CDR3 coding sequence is TGTGCCACCAGTGATTTCGGACAGGGCCGTCGCTTC. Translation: CATSDFGQGRRF.

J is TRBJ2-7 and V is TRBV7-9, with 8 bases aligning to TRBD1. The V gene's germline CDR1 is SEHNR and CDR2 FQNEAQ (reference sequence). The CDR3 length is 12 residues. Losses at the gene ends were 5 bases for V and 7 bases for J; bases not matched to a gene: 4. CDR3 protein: CASSRTGKEQYV. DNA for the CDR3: TGTGCCAGCAGCCGGACAGGGAAAGAGCAGTACGTC.

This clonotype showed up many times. The CDR3 here is CASSHPGLAYIQYF. For the CDR3, the DNA is TGTGCCAGCAGCCACCCGGGACTAGCATACATTCAGTACTTC. The rearrangement joins TRBV27 to TRBJ2-4, with 9 bases matching TRBD2. This CDR3 is 14 amino acids long. Germline CDR1 is MNHEY and CDR2 is SMNVEV (reference sequence). V lost 6 bases, J lost 8 bases, and 8 bases stayed unmatched.

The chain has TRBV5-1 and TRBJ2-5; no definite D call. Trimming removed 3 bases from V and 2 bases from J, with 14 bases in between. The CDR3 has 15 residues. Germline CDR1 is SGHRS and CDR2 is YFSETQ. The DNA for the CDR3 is TGCGCCAGCAGCTCGTTAACGACCCTACAAGAGACCCAGTACTTC. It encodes CASSSLTTLQETQYF.

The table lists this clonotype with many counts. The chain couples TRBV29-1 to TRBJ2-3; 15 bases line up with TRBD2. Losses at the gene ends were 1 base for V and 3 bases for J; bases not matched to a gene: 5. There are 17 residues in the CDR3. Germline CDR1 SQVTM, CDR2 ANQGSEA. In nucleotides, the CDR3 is TGCAGCGTTGAAGCTTGGACTAGCGGGGGGGCAACAGATACGCAGTATTTT. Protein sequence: CSVEAWTSGGATDTQYF.

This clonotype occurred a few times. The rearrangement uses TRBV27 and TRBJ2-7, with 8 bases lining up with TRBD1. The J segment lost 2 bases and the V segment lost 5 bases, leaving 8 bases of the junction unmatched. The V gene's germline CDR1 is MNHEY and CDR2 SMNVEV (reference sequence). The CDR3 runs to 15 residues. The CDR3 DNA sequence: TGTGCCAGCAGTGACCCCGGGACAGGACCCTACGAGCAGTACTTC. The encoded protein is CASSDPGTGPYEQYF.

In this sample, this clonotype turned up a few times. CDR3 in amino acids: CASSLGLRGELFF. For the CDR3, the DNA is TGTGCCAGCAGTTTAGGGTTACGGGGGGAGCTGTTTTTT. The J gene is TRBJ2-2, the V gene TRBV28; D is undetermined. The CDR3 length is 13 residues. V dropped 2 bases and J dropped 8 bases, with 9 bases sitting between them. Germline CDR1 and CDR2: MDHEN and SYDVKM. Full variable domain (outside the CDR3, taken from reference TRBV28 and TRBJ2-2): DVKVTQSSRYLVKRTGEKVFLECVQDMDHENMFWYRQDPGLGLRLIYFSYDVKMKEKGDIPEGYSVSREKKERFSLILESASTNQTSMYLCASSLGLRGELFFGEGSRLTVL.

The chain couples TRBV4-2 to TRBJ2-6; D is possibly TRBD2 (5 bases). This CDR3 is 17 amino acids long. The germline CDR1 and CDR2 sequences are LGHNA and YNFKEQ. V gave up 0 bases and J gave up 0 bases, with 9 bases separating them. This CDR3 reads CASSQDSAGSGANVLTF. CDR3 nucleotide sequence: TGTGCCAGCAGCCAAGATTCGGCGGGCTCTGGGGCCAACGTCCTGACTTTC.

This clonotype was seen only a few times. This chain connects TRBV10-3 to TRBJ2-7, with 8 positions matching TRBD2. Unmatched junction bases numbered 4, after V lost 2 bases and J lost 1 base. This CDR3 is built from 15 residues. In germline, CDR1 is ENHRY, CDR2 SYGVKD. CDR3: CAISEAAGASYEQYF. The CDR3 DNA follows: TGTGCCATCAGTGAGGCAGCGGGGGCTTCCTACGAGCAGTACTTC.

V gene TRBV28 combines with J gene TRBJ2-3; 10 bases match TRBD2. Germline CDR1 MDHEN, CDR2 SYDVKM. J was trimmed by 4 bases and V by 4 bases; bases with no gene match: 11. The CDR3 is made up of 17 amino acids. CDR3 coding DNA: TGTGCCAGCAGTTCCCCTAGCGGGGGAACCGCCCCAGATACGCAGTATTTT. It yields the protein CASSSPSGGTAPDTQYF.

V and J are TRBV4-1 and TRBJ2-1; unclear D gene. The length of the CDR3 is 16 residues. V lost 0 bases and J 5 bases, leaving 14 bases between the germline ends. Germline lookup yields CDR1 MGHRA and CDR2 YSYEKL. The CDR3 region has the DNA TGCGCCAGCAGCCAAGATAGGTTCGCACAAAACAATGAGCAGTTCTTC. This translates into CASSQDRFAQNNEQFF.

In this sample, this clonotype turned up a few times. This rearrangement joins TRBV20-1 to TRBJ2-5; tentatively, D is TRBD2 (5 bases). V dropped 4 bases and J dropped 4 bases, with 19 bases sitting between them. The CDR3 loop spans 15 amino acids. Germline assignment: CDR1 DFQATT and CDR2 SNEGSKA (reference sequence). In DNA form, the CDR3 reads TGCAGTGCTACTCCAGCGGCCAGCGCCGGAGAGACCCAGTACTTC. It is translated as CSATPAASAGETQYF.

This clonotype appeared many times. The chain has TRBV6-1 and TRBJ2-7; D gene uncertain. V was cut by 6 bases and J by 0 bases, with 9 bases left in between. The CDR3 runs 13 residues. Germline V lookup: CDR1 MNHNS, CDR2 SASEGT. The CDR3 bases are TGTGCCAGCAGGAAGAGAAGCTCCTACGAGCAGTACGTC. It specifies CASRKRSSYEQYV.

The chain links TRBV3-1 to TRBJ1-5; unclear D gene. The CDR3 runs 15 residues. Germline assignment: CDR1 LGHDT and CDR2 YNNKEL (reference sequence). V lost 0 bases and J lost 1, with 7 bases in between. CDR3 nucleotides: TGTGCCAGCAGCCAAGATCACGGAAGCAATCAGCCCCAGCATTTT. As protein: CASSQDHGSNQPQHF.

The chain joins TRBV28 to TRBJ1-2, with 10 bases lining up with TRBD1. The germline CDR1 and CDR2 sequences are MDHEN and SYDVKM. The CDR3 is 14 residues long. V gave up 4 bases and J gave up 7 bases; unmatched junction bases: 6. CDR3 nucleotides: TGTGCCAGCAGTTCGACAGGGGGCCGAGGTGGCTACACCTTC. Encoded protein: CASSSTGGRGGYTF.

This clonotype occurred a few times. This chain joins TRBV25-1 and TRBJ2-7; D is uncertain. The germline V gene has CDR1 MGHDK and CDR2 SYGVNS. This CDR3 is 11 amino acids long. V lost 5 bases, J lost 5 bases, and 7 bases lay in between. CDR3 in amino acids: CASSLGNEQYF. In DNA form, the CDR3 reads TGTGCCAGCAGTTTGGGGAACGAGCAGTACTTC.

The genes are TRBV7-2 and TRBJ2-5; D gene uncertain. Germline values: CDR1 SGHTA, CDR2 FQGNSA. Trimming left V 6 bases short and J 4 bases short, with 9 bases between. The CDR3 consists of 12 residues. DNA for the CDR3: TGTGCCAGCAGTTATGATTTAGAGACCCAGTACTTC. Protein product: CASSYDLETQYF.

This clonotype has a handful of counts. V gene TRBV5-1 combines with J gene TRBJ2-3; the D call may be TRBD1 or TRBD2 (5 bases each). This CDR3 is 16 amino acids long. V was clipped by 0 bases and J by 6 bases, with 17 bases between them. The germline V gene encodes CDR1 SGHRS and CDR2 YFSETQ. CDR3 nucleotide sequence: TGCGCCAGCAGCTTGGAGTCTAGCAGAGGGGCGGATACGCAGTATTTT. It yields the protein CASSLESSRGADTQYF.

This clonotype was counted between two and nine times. The CDR3 protein is CASSPRGQGARNEKLFF. DNA of the CDR3: TGTGCCAGCAGCCCCCGCGGACAGGGGGCGCGTAATGAAAAACTGTTTTTT. This chain links TRBV12-3 or TRBV12-4 with TRBJ1-4, with 11 nucleotides matching TRBD1. Trimming cost V 6 bases and J 4 bases; bases outside gene matches: 10. The CDR3 consists of 17 residues.